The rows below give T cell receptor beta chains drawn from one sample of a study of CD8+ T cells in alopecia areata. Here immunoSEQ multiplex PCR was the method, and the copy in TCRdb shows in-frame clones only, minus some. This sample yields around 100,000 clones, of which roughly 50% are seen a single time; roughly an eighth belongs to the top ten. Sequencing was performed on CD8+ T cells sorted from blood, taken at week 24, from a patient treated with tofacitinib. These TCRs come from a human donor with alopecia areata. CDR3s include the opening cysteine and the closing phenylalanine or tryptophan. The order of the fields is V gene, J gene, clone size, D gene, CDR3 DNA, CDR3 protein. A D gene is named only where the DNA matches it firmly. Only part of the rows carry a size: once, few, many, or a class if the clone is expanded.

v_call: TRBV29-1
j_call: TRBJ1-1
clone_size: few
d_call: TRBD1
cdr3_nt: TGCAGCGTTGGACAGGGGAGAACAAGTGAAGCTTTCTTT
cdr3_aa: CSVGQGRTSEAFF

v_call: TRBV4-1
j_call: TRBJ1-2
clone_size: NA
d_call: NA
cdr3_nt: TGCGCCAGCAGCCCCGGACTGAACTATGGCTACACCTTC
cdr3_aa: CASSPGLNYGYTF

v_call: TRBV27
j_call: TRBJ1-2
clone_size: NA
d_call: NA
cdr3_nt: TGTGCCAGCATAGGTCGGAAGGGACGAAACTATGGCTACACCTTC
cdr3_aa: CASIGRKGRNYGYTF

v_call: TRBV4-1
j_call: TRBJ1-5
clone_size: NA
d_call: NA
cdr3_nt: TGCGCCAGCAGCCAAGGTCAGGGGTTTAGTCAGCCCCAGCATTTT
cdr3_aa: CASSQGQGFSQPQHF

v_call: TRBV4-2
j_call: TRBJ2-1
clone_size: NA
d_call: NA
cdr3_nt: TGTGCCAGCAGCCAAGACCAAGATGGGGGCAATGAGCAGTTCTTC
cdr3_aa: CASSQDQDGGNEQFF

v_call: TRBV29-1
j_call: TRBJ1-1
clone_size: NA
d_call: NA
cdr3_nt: TGCAGCGTTGACCCCAGCGGAGAGGAAGCTTTCTTT
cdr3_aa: CSVDPSGEEAFF

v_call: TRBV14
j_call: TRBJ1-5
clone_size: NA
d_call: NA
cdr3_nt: TGTGCCAGCAGCCAAGGCTTTGGGCAGCCCCAGCATTTT
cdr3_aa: CASSQGFGQPQHF

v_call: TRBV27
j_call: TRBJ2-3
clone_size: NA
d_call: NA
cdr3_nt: TGTGCCAGCAGCACCGCATGGGGCACAGATACGCAGTATTTT
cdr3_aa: CASSTAWGTDTQYF

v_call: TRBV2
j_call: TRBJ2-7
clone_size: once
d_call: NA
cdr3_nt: TGTGCCAGCACTTCCCTGGTCGGCGAGCAGTACTTC
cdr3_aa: CASTSLVGEQYF

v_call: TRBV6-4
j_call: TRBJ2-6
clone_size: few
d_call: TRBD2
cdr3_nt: TGTGCCAGCAGTGGGACTAGCGGCTCTGGGGCCAACGTCCTGACTTTC
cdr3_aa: CASSGTSGSGANVLTF

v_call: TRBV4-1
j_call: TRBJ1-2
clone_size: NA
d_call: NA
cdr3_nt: TGCGCCAGCAGCCAGGGCACAGGGTACTACACCTTC
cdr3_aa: CASSQGTGYYTF

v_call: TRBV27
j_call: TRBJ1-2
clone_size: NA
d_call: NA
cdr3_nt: TGTGCCAGCAGTTCTCACTTCCTTAACTATGGCTACACCTTC
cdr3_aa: CASSSHFLNYGYTF

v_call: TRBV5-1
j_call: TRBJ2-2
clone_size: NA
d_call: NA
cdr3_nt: TGCGCCAGCAGCTTGGTGATGACGGAGTTCGCGAACACCGGGGAGCTGTTTTTT
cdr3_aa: CASSLVMTEFANTGELFF

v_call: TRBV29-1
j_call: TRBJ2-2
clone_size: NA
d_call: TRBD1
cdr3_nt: TGCAGCGTGGGCGATACAGGGGCCGGGGAGCTGTTTTTT
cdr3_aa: CSVGDTGAGELFF

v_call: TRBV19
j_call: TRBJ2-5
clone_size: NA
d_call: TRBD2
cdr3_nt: TGTGCCAGTAGTTCCCAGCGGGGTCGACAAGAGACCCAGTACTTC
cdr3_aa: CASSSQRGRQETQYF

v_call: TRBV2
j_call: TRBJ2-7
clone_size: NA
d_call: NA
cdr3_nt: TGTGCCAGCAGCCCGGGGAGCTCCTACGAGCAGTACTTC
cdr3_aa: CASSPGSSYEQYF

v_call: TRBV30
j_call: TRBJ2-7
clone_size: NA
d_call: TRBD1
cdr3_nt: TGTGCCTGGGGCAGGGGGCACTACGAGCAGTACTTC
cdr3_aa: CAWGRGHYEQYF

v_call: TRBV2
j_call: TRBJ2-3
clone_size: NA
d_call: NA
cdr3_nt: TGTGCCAGCAGGCCCCCAGGAGAGGCAGATACGCAGTATTTT
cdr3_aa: CASRPPGEADTQYF

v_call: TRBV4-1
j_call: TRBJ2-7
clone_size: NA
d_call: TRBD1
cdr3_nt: TGCGCCAGCAGCCATTGGACAGGGAGTACCTACGAGCAGTACTTC
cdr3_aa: CASSHWTGSTYEQYF

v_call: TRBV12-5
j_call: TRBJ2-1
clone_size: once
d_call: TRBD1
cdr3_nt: TGTGCTAGTGGTTTGGCCACAGGGGCCTACAATGAGCAGTTCTTC
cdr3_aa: CASGLATGAYNEQFF

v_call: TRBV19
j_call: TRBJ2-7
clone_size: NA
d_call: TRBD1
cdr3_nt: TGTGCCAGTAGTTCCCGGGACAGGGTGGACTACGAGCAGTACTTC
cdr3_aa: CASSSRDRVDYEQYF

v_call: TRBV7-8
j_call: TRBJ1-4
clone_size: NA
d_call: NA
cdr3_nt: TGTGCCGTACCCCGGGGGCCGGCTAATGAAAAACTGTTTTTT
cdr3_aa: CAVPRGPANEKLFF

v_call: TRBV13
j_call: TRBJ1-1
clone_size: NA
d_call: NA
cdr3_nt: TGTGCCAGCAGCTTAGTTTACACTGAAGCTTTCTTT
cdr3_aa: CASSLVYTEAFF

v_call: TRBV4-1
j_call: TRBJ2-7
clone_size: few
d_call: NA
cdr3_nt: TGCGCCAGCAGCCACGACCGGGGGTTGGGAGAGCAGTACTTC
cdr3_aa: CASSHDRGLGEQYF